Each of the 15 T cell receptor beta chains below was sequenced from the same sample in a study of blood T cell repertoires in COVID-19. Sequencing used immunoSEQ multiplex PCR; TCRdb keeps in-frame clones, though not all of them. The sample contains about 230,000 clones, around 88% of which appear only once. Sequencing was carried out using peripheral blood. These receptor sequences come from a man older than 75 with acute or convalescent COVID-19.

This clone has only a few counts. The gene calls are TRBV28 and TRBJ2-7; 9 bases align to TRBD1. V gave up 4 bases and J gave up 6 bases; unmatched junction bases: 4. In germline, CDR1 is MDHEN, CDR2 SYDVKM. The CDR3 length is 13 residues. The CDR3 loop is CASSSGQGSEQYF. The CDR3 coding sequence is TGTGCCAGCAGTTCCGGACAGGGGAGCGAGCAGTACTTC.

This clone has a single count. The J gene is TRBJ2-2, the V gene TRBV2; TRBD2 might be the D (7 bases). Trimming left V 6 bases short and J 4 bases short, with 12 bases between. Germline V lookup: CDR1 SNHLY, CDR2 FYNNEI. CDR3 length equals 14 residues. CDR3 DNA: TGTGCCAGCAGCCGGGGAGGGGGCACCGGGGAGCTGTTTTTT. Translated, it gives CASSRGGGTGELFF. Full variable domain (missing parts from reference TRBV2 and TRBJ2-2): EPEVTQTPSHQVTQMGQEVILRCVPISNHLYFYWYRQILGQKVEFLVSFYNNEISEKSEIFDDQFSVERPDGSNFTLKIRSTKLEDSAMYFCASSRGGGTGELFFGEGSRLTVL.

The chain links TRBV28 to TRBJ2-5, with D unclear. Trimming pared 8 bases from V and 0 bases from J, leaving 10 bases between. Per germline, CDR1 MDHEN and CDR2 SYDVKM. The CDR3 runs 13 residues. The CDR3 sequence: CASLKANQETQYF. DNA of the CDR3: TGTGCCAGCCTTAAAGCCAACCAAGAGACCCAGTACTTC. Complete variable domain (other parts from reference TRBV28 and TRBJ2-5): DVKVTQSSRYLVKRTGEKVFLECVQDMDHENMFWYRQDPGLGLRLIYFSYDVKMKEKGDIPEGYSVSREKKERFSLILESASTNQTSMYLCASLKANQETQYFGPGTRLLVL.

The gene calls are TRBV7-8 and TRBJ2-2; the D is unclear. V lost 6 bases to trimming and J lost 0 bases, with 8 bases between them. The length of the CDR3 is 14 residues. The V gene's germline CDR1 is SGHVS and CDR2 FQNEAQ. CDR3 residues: CASRIGANTGELFF. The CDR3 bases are TGTGCCAGCAGAATAGGAGCGAACACCGGGGAGCTGTTTTTT.

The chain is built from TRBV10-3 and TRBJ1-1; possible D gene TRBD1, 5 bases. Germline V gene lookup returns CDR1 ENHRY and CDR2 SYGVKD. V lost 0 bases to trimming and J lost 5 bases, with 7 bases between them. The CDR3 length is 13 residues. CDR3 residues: CAISESGGTEAFF. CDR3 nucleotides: TGTGCCATCAGTGAGTCGGGGGGTACTGAAGCTTTCTTT.

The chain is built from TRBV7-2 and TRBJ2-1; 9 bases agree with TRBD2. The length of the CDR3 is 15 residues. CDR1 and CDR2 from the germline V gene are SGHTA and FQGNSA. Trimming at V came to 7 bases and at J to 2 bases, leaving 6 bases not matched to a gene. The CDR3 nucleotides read TGTGCCAGCACCCCAATAGCGGGAGCCTACAATGAGCAGTTCTTC. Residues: CASTPIAGAYNEQFF.

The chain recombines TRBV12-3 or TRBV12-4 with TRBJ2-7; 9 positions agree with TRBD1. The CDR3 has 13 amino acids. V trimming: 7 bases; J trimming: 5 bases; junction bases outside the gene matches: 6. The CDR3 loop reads CASKATGGNEQYF. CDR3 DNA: TGTGCCAGCAAAGCTACAGGGGGCAACGAGCAGTACTTC.

The CDR3 sequence: CASSPGGDNYGYTF. Written as DNA, the CDR3 is TGTGCCAGCAGCCCAGGGGGAGATAACTATGGCTACACCTTC. The chain uses TRBV5-5 and TRBJ1-2; the match to TRBD1 covers 7 bases. Germline V gives CDR1 SGHKS, CDR2 YYEKEE (reference sequence). There are 14 residues in the CDR3. The ends lost 4 bases at V and 1 base at J; junction bases unmatched: 4.

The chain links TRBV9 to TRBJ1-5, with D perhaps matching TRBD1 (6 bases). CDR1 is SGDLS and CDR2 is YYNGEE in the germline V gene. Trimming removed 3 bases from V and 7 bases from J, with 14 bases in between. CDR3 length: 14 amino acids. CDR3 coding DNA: TGTGCCAGCAGCGCGGGGGGGGGCGCGCAGCCCCAGCATTTT. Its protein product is CASSAGGGAQPQHF.

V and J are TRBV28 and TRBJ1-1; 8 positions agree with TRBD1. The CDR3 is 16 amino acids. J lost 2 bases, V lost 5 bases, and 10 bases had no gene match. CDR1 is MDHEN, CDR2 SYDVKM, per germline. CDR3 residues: CASSLVTGARNTEAFF. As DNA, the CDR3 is TGTGCCAGCAGTCTAGTGACAGGGGCACGAAACACTGAAGCTTTCTTT.

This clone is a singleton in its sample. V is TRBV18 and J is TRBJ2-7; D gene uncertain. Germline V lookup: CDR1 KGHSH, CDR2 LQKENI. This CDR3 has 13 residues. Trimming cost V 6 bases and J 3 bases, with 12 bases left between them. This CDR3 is CASSPGSHYEQYF. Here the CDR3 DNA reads TGTGCCAGCTCCCCCGGGTCCCACTACGAGCAGTACTTC.

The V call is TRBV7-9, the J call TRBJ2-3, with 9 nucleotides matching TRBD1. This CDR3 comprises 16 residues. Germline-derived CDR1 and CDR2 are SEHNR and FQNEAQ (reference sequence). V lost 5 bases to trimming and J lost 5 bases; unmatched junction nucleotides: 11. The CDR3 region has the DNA TGTGCCAGCAGCGCACTCCTGGGACAGGGAGGAGATACGCAGTATTTT. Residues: CASSALLGQGGDTQYF.

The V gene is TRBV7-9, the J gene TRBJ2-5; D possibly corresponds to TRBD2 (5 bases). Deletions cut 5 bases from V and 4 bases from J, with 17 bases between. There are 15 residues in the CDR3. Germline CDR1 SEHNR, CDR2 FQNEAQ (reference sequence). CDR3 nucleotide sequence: TGTGCCAGCAGCCGCCTCACTAGTAGGTCAGAGACCCAGTACTTC. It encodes CASSRLTSRSETQYF.

DNA of the CDR3: TGTGCCTGGAGTCTGCAGGGAACAGATACGCAGTATTTT. Its translation: CAWSLQGTDTQYF. The rearrangement links TRBV30 to TRBJ2-3; the D gene is possibly TRBD1 (5 bases). Germline CDR1 reads GTSNPN; CDR2 reads SVGIG (reference sequence). The CDR3 spans 13 residues. The ends were cut back, 2 bases at V and 3 bases at J, with 9 bases in the middle.

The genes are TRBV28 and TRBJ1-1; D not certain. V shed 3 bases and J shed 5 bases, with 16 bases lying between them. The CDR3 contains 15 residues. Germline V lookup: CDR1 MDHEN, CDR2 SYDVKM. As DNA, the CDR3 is TGTGCCAGCAGTTTCCTCGGGCCCCGCGGGACTGAAGCTTTCTTT. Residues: CASSFLGPRGTEAFF.